The present T cell receptor (beta chain) was sequenced within a study of follicular helper T cells after annual influenza vaccination. The time point here: 2015-2016 season, 7 days after influenza vaccination. The germline CDR1 and CDR2 sequences are SSHAT and FNYEAQ (reference sequence). The CDR3 is 15 amino acids. V lost 2 bases and J lost 0, with 11 bases in between. The protocol was immunoSEQ multiplex PCR, while the TCRdb copy is restricted to in-frame clones and leaves out a portion. The sample gives over 8,000 clones, roughly 80% of which show up once; roughly 0.47% is in the top ten. This specimen consisted of CXCR5+ CD38- circulating T follicular helper cells from blood, obtained 7 days after influenza vaccination. The subset here: circulating Tfh, non-naive CD4+CXCR5+PD-1+ (ICOS+CD38+ or ICOS-CD38-). This TCR came from an adult who received the influenza vaccine. The chain has TRBV7-7 and TRBJ2-7; a possible D gene is TRBD1 (6 bases). CDR3 amino acids: CASSLSPDSSYEQYF. As DNA, the CDR3 is TGTGCCAGCAGCTTAAGCCCGGACAGCTCCTACGAGCAGTACTTC.